The following is a T cell receptor (beta chain) sequence with its context. Its target is not known. The germline V and J ends were trimmed by 6 bases and 7 bases, with 19 bases remaining between them. The V gene's germline CDR1 is DFQATT and CDR2 SNEGSKA (reference sequence). The CDR3 runs to 14 residues. This entry is derived from a study of blood T cells in healthy people across ages. Whole-study findings and limits: Relative to aged donors, long-lived donors carried more naive CD4+ cells and displayed higher diversity. Unknown donor CMV status possibly confounded expanded clonotype changes.

Next came a second PCR, run for about 7 to 12 cycles, which used a sample-barcoded 5' primer along with a J-beta primer mix. MiXCR, run by TCRdb on the 5' RACE reads, gives a single entry per CDR3 protein. The repertoire holds about a million distinct CDR3 sequences, with roughly 52% as singletons. The TCR comes from a man aged 30 to 45 in good health. Sequencing input: blood. V usage is TRBV20-1 and J usage is TRBJ1-5; tentatively, D is TRBD1 (5 bases). CDR3 protein: CSATLRGIGQPQHF. DNA of the CDR3: TGCAGTGCAACCCTGCGGGGGATAGGACAGCCCCAGCATTTT.